A selection of T cell receptor beta chains follows, all from one sample in a study of blood T cell repertoires in COVID-19. Sequenced by immunoSEQ multiplex PCR; TCRdb stores in-frame clones only, minus some. This table holds roughly 250,000 clones, over 70% found once. Input material: PBMCs or T cells enriched from blood (not recorded which). The source is a middle-aged woman who had been exposed to COVID-19. CDR3s include the opening cysteine and the closing phenylalanine or tryptophan. The D gene is left open where the match is weak. A row's size may be missing; if present it is once, few, many or a size class.

J,length,V,D,size,CDR3,DNA
TRBJ2-4,14,TRBV18,-,-,CASSPGGGQNIQYF,TGTGCCAGCTCACCGGGCGGAGGGCAAAACATTCAGTACTTC
TRBJ1-6,15,TRBV5-5,-,few,CASSPFLVVDSPLHF,TGTGCCAGCAGCCCCTTTTTGGTAGTTGATTCACCCCTCCACTTT
TRBJ1-3,16,TRBV18,-,-,CASSPPRLPSGNTIYF,TGTGCCAGCTCACCACCGCGGCTGCCCTCTGGAAACACCATATATTTT
TRBJ2-6,14,TRBV7-9,-,-,CASRPSSGANVLTF,TGTGCCAGCCGCCCTAGCTCTGGGGCCAACGTCCTGACTTTC
TRBJ1-2,14,TRBV7-9,-,-,CASSVGYTGDGYTF,TGTGCCAGCAGCGTCGGCTACACAGGAGATGGCTACACCTTC
TRBJ2-3,13,TRBV11-2,-,-,CASSLALTDTQYF,TGTGCCAGCAGCTTAGCCCTCACAGATACGCAGTATTTT
TRBJ1-2,13,TRBV5-6,-,-,CASSWGGLGGYTF,TGTGCCAGCAGCTGGGGGGGTCTTGGTGGCTACACCTTC
TRBJ2-1,18,TRBV7-2,TRBD2,once,CASSLSPGGRYIGNEQFF,TGTGCCAGCAGCTTATCCCCGGGAGGGCGGTATATCGGCAATGAGCAGTTCTTC
TRBJ1-5,15,TRBV28,TRBD1,-,CATLTRQGLNQPQHF,TGTGCCACCCTAACTAGACAGGGACTCAATCAGCCCCAGCATTTT
TRBJ1-5,15,TRBV4-1,-,-,CASSQGAGRNQPQHF,TGCGCCAGCAGCCAAGGGGCAGGGCGCAATCAGCCCCAGCATTTT
TRBJ1-2,14,TRBV25-1,-,-,CASSYGVNNYGYTF,TGTGCCAGCAGTTACGGGGTCAACAACTATGGCTACACCTTC
TRBJ1-5,15,TRBV15,TRBD1,-,CATSSGTGVFQPQHF,TGTGCCACCAGCAGTGGGACAGGGGTGTTTCAGCCCCAGCATTTT
TRBJ2-1,15,TRBV7-9,TRBD1,-,CASSPTGASYNEQFF,TGTGCCAGCAGTCCGACAGGGGCGTCCTACAATGAGCAGTTCTTC
TRBJ2-2,15,TRBV18,TRBD1,-,CASSPQGARTGELFF,TGTGCCAGCTCACCCCAGGGGGCGCGTACCGGGGAGCTGTTTTTT
TRBJ1-4,16,TRBV16,-,-,CASSQLLEGENEKLFF,TGTGCCAGCAGCCAGTTGCTCGAGGGAGAGAATGAAAAACTGTTTTTT
TRBJ2-4,15,TRBV6-5,-,-,CASSYDWLAKNIQYF,TGTGCCAGCAGTTACGATTGGCTAGCCAAAAACATTCAGTACTTC
TRBJ2-3,17,TRBV5-1,-,-,CASSLEGGLLSTDTQYF,TGCGCCAGCAGCTTGGAAGGGGGACTACTGAGCACAGATACGCAGTATTTT
TRBJ1-4,18,TRBV5-1,-,-,CASSPGAGISQVNEKLFF,TGTGCCAGCAGCCCTGGGGCGGGGATTTCGCAGGTTAATGAAAAACTGTTTTTT
TRBJ1-1,11,TRBV11-2,TRBD1,-,CASSNWDRHFF,TGTGCCAGCAGCAACTGGGACAGGCATTTCTTT
TRBJ1-1,14,TRBV4-3,-,-,CASSQDQTYTEAFF,TGCGCCAGCAGCCAAGATCAGACTTACACTGAAGCTTTCTTT
TRBJ2-7,17,TRBV4-3,TRBD1,-,CASSHYWAGQGAYEQYF,TGCGCCAGCAGCCATTATTGGGCGGGACAGGGGGCTTACGAGCAGTACTTC
TRBJ2-1,14,TRBV5-1,TRBD1,-,CASSLGGVVGEQFF,TGTGCCAGCAGCTTAGGGGGCGTCGTCGGCGAGCAGTTCTTC
TRBJ1-1,13,TRBV5-5,-,-,CASNPGWNTEAFF,TGTGCCAGCAACCCGGGATGGAACACTGAAGCTTTCTTT
TRBJ2-5,14,TRBV5-8,-,-,CASSFGGIQETQYF,TGTGCCAGCAGCTTTGGGGGGATCCAAGAGACCCAGTACTTC
TRBJ1-3,16,TRBV19,TRBD1,few,CASSPRDRVKGNTIYF,TGTGCCAGTAGTCCTCGGGACAGGGTGAAAGGAAACACCATATATTTT
TRBJ2-4,14,TRBV29-1,-,few,CSVPGVERGNIQYF,TGCAGCGTTCCTGGGGTAGAACGAGGGAACATTCAGTACTTC
TRBJ1-2,16,TRBV9,-,-,CASSGRELIGNYGYTF,TGTGCCAGCAGCGGGCGGGAATTGATAGGGAACTATGGCTACACCTTC
TRBJ2-1,14,TRBV7-7,TRBD2,-,CASSLGEGSGEQFF,TGTGCCAGCAGCTTAGGGGAGGGGTCTGGGGAGCAGTTCTTC
TRBJ2-2,15,TRBV6-5,TRBD2,-,CASSRSGLYTGELFF,TGTGCCAGCAGCCGTTCGGGACTATACACCGGGGAGCTGTTTTTT
TRBJ1-6,13,TRBV12-3/TRBV12-4,-,-,CASSLIGGSPLHF,TGTGCCAGCAGTTTAATAGGGGGTTCACCCCTCCACTTT
TRBJ1-2,14,TRBV28,-,-,CASSLTGTNYGYTF,TGTGCCAGCAGTTTAACCGGGACAAACTATGGCTACACCTTC
TRBJ2-2,15,TRBV6-5,-,-,CASSYEGRGTGELFF,TGTGCCAGCAGTTATGAGGGGCGGGGCACCGGGGAGCTGTTTTTT
TRBJ1-1,13,TRBV4-1,-,few,CASSSGMVTEAFF,TGCGCCAGCAGTTCAGGGATGGTAACTGAAGCTTTCTTT
TRBJ1-2,16,TRBV7-9,TRBD1,-,CASSLTAPGGAYGYTF,TGTGCCAGCAGCTTAACCGCCCCAGGGGGAGCTTATGGCTACACCTTC
TRBJ1-2,14,TRBV6-2/TRBV6-3,TRBD1,-,CASSYQTGVIGYTF,TGTGCCAGCAGTTACCAGACAGGGGTGATTGGCTACACCTTC
TRBJ1-2,14,TRBV30,TRBD1,-,CAWAGQAGRYGYTF,TGTGCCTGGGCAGGACAGGCCGGTCGGTATGGCTACACCTTC
TRBJ1-6,15,TRBV7-2,-,-,CASSLARMTNSPLHF,TGTGCCAGCAGCTTAGCGCGGATGACTAATTCACCCCTCCACTTT
TRBJ2-6,15,TRBV24-1,-,-,CATSDRGSGANVLTF,TGTGCCACCAGTGATCGGGGCTCTGGGGCCAACGTCCTGACTTTC
TRBJ1-1,14,TRBV2,TRBD1,-,CASSSGQGGAEAFF,TGTGCCAGCAGCTCGGGACAGGGTGGGGCTGAAGCTTTCTTT
TRBJ2-3,15,TRBV7-8,TRBD1,-,CASSTRVPGGDTQYF,TGTGCCAGCAGCACAAGGGTGCCAGGGGGAGATACGCAGTATTTT
TRBJ2-1,19,TRBV5-5,TRBD2,-,CASSLLVLLAGGRANEQFF,TGTGCCAGCAGCTTGCTTGTCTTACTAGCGGGGGGCCGCGCCAATGAGCAGTTCTTC
TRBJ2-6,16,TRBV24-1,TRBD1,-,CATGGQTSSGANVLTF,TGTGCCACCGGGGGACAGACGAGCTCTGGGGCCAACGTCCTGACTTTC
TRBJ2-1,20,TRBV9,TRBD1,-,CASSARQGAKRVRSYNEQFF,TGTGCCAGCAGCGCCCGACAGGGGGCAAAGCGGGTCCGTTCCTACAATGAGCAGTTCTTC
TRBJ1-3,11,TRBV28,-,-,CAREWLNTIYF,TGTGCCAGGGAGTGGCTAAACACCATATATTTT
TRBJ1-1,16,TRBV6-2/TRBV6-3,-,-,CASSYPPNWANTEAFF,TGTGCCAGCAGTTACCCCCCCAATTGGGCGAACACTGAAGCTTTCTTT
TRBJ1-1,14,TRBV28,-,-,CASARGGANTEAFF,TGTGCCAGCGCCCGCGGGGGCGCGAACACTGAAGCTTTCTTT
TRBJ2-5,13,TRBV5-4,-,-,CASSLAGGGTQYF,TGTGCCAGCAGCTTGGCCGGTGGAGGCACCCAGTACTTC
TRBJ1-1,15,TRBV6-2/TRBV6-3,TRBD1,-,CASSDQTGGNTEAFF,TGTGCCAGCAGTGACCAAACAGGGGGGAACACTGAAGCTTTCTTT
TRBJ1-2,14,TRBV5-4,TRBD1,-,CASSEPGQGHGYTF,TGTGCCAGCAGCGAGCCGGGACAGGGCCATGGCTACACCTTC
TRBJ2-5,17,TRBV5-4,TRBD2,-,CASSLAPRAGRKETQYF,TGTGCCAGCAGCTTGGCCCCCCGAGCGGGGAGAAAAGAGACCCAGTACTTC
TRBJ1-3,11,TRBV6-5,-,-,CASSRGNTIYF,TGTGCCAGCAGCAGGGGAAACACCATATATTTT
TRBJ1-1,12,TRBV11-3,-,-,CASSLEGAEAFF,TGTGCCAGCAGCTTAGAAGGAGCTGAAGCTTTCTTT
TRBJ2-4,15,TRBV4-2,-,-,CASSQDKQGLDIQYF,TGTGCCAGCAGCCAGGACAAACAGGGCCTGGACATTCAGTACTTC
TRBJ1-2,15,TRBV11-3,-,-,CASSLVAGANYGYTF,TGTGCCAGCAGCTTAGTAGCCGGGGCTAACTATGGCTACACCTTC
TRBJ1-5,14,TRBV9,-,-,CASSPGGGNQPQHF,TGTGCCAGCAGCCCAGGAGGGGGCAATCAGCCCCAGCATTTT
TRBJ2-1,15,TRBV25-1,TRBD2,-,CASSDGGSTNNEQFF,TGTGCCAGCAGTGACGGCGGGAGCACCAACAATGAGCAGTTCTTC
TRBJ1-4,16,TRBV5-1,TRBD1,-,CASSLGQGATNEKLFF,TGCGCCAGCAGCTTGGGACAGGGTGCAACTAATGAAAAACTGTTTTTT
TRBJ1-1,13,TRBV29-1,-,-,CSVEGGANTEAFF,TGCAGCGTTGAAGGTGGGGCAAACACTGAAGCTTTCTTT